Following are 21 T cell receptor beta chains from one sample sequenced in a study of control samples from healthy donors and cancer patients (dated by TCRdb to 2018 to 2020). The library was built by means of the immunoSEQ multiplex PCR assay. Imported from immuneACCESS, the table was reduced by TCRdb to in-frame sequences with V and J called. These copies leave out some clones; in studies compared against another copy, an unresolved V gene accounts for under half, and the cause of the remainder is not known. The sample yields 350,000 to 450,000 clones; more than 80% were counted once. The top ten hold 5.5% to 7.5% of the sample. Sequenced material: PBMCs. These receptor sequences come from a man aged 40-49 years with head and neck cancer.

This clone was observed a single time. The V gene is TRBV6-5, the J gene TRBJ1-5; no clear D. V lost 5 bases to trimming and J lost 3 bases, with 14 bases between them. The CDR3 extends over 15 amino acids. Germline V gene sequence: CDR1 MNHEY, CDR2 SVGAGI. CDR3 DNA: TGTGCCAGCAGTCCCTCCATTGGGTTCAATCAGCCCCAGCATTTT. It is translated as CASSPSIGFNQPQHF.

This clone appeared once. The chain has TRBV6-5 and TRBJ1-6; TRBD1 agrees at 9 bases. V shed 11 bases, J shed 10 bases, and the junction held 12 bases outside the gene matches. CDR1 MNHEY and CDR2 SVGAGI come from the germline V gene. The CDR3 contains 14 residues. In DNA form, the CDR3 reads TGTGCCGGTGACACCGGGACAGGGTGGTCACCCCTCCACTTT. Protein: CAGDTGTGWSPLHF.

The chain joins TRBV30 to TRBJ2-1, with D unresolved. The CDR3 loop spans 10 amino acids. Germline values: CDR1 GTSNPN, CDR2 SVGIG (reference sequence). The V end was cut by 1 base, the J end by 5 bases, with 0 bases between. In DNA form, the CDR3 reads TGTGCCTGGAGTGACAATGAGCAGTTCTTC. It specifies CAWSDNEQFF.

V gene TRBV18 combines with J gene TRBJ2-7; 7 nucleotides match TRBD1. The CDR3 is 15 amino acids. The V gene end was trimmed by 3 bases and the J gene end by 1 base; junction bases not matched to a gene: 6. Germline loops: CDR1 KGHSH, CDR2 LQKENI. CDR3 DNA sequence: TGTGCCAGCTCACCCACCGGGACAGTTTCCTACGAGCAGTACTTC. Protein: CASSPTGTVSYEQYF.

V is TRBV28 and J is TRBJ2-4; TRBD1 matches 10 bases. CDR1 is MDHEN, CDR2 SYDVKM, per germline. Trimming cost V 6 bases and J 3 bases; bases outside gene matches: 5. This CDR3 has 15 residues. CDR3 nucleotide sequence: TGTGCCAGCAGCGACAGGGGGCCTGGCAAAAACATTCAGTACTTC. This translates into CASSDRGPGKNIQYF. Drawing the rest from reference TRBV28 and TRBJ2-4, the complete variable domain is DVKVTQSSRYLVKRTGEKVFLECVQDMDHENMFWYRQDPGLGLRLIYFSYDVKMKEKGDIPEGYSVSREKKERFSLILESASTNQTSMYLCASSDRGPGKNIQYFGAGTRLSVL.

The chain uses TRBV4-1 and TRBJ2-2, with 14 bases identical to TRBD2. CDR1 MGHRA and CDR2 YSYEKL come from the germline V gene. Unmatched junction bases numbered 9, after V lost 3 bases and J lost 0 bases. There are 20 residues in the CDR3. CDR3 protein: CASSHIPGLAGVTNTGELFF. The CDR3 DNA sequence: TGCGCCAGCAGCCACATCCCGGGACTAGCGGGAGTAACGAACACCGGGGAGCTGTTTTTT.

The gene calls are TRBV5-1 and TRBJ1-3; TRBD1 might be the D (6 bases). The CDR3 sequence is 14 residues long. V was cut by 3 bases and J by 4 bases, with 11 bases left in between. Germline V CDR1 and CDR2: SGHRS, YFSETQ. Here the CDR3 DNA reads TGCGCCAGCAGCTCACAGGGAGCCGGAAACACCATATATTTT. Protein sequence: CASSSQGAGNTIYF.

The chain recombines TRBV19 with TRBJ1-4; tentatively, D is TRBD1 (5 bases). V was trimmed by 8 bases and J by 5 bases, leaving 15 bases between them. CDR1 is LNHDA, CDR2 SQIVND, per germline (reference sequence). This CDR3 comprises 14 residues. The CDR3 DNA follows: TGTGCCAGTGCCCCCGGCAGGGCGAATGAAAAACTGTTTTTT. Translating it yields CASAPGRANEKLFF.

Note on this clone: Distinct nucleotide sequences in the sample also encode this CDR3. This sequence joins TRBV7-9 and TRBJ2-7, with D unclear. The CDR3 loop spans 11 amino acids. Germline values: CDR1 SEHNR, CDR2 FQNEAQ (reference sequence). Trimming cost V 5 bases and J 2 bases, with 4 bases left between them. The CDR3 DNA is TGTGCCAGCAGCGGGACCTACGAGCAGTACTTC. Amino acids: CASSGTYEQYF.

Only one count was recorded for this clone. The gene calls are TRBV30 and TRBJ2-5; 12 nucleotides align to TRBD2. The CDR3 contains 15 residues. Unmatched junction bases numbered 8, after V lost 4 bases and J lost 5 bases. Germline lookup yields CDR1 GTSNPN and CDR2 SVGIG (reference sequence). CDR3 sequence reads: CAWTSGRAVEETQYF. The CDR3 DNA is TGTGCCTGGACTAGCGGGAGGGCGGTTGAGGAGACCCAGTACTTC.

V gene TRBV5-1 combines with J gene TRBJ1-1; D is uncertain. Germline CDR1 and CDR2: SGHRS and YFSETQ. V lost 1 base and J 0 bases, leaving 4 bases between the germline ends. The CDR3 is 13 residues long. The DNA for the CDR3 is TGCGCCAGCAGCTTGATTCTGAACACTGAAGCTTTCTTT. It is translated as CASSLILNTEAFF. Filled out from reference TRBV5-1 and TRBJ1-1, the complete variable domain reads KAGVTQTPRYLIKTRGQQVTLSCSPISGHRSVSWYQQTPGQGLQFLFEYFSETQRNKGNFPGRFSGRQFSNSRSEMNVSTLELGDSALYLCASSLILNTEAFFGQGTRLTVV.

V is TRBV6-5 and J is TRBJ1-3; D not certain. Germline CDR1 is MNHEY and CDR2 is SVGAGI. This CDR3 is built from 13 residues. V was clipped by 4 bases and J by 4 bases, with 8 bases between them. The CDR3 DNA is TGTGCCAGCAGTTCATCCCGGGGAAACACCATATATTTT. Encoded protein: CASSSSRGNTIYF.

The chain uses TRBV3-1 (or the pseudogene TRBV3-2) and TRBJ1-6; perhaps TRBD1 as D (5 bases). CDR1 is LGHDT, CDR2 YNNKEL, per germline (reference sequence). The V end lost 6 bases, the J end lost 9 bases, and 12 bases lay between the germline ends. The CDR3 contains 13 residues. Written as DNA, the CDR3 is TGTGCCAGCAGTTGGGGCGGGGGTTCACCCCTCCACTTT. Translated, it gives CASSWGGGSPLHF.

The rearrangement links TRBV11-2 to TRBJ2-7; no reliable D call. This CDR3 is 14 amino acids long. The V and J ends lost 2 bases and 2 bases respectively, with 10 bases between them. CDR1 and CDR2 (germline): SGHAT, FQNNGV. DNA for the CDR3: TGTGCCAGCAGCTTAAGGCAGAACACCTACGAGCAGTACTTC. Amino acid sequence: CASSLRQNTYEQYF.

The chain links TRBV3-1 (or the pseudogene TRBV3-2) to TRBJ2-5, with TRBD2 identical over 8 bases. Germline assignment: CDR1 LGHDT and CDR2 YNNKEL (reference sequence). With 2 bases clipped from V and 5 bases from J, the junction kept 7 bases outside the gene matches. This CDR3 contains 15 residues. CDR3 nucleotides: TGTGCCAGCAGCCAATCAGCGTCGGGGGGGGAGACCCAGTACTTC. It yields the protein CASSQSASGGETQYF.

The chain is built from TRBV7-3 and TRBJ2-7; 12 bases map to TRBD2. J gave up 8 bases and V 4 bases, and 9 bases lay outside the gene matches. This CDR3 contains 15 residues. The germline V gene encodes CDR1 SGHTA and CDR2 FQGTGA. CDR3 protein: CASSSEGTSGRKQYF. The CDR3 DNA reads TGTGCCAGCAGCTCCGAAGGGACTAGCGGGCGTAAGCAGTACTTC.

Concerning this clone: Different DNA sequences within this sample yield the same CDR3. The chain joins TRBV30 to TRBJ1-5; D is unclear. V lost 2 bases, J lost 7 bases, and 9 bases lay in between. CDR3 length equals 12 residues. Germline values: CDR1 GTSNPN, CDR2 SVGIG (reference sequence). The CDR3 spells CAWSRGNQPQHF. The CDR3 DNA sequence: TGTGCCTGGAGTCGGGGTAACCAGCCCCAGCATTTT.

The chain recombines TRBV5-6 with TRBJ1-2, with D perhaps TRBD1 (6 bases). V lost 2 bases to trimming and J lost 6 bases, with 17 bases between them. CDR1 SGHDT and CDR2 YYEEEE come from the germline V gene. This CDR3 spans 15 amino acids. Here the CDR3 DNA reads TGTGCCAGCAGCTTAGGACAGAGGAGCTTAAATGGCTACACCTTC. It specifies CASSLGQRSLNGYTF.

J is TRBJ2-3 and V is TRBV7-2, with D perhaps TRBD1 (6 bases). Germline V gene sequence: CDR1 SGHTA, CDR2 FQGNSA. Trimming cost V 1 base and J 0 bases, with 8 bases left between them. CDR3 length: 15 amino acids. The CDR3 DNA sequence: TGTGCCAGCAGCTTAGTCAGGGGAAGCACAGATACGCAGTATTTT. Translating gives CASSLVRGSTDTQYF.

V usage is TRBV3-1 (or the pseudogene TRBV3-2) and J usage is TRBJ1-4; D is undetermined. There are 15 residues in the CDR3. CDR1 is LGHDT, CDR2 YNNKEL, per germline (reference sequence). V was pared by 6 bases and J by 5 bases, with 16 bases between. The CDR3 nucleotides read TGTGCCAGCAGTGCCGGCGGGATGGGGAATGAAAAACTGTTTTTT. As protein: CASSAGGMGNEKLFF.

The CDR3 loop reads CASSLTSRIYYGYTF. In nucleotides, the CDR3 is TGTGCCAGCAGCTTGACGTCCAGAATTTACTATGGCTACACCTTC. V usage is TRBV5-8 and J usage is TRBJ1-2; D not certain. This CDR3 spans 15 amino acids. Trimming took 1 base from V and 3 from J, leaving 13 bases between them. Per the germline V gene, CDR1 is SGHTS and CDR2 is YDEGEE.